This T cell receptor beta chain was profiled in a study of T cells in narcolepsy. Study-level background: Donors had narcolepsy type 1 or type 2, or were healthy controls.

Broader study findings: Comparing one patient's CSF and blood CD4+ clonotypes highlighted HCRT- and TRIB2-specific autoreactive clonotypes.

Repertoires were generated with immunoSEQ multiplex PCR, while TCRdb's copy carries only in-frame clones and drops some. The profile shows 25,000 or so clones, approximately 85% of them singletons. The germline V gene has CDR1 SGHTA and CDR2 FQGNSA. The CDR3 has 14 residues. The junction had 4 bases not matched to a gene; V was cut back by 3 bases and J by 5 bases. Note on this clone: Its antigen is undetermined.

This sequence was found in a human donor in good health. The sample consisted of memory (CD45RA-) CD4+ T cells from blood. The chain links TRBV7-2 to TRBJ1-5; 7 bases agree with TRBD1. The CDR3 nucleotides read TGTGCCAGCAGCTTCAGACAGGGAGATCAGCCCCAGCATTTT. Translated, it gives CASSFRQGDQPQHF.